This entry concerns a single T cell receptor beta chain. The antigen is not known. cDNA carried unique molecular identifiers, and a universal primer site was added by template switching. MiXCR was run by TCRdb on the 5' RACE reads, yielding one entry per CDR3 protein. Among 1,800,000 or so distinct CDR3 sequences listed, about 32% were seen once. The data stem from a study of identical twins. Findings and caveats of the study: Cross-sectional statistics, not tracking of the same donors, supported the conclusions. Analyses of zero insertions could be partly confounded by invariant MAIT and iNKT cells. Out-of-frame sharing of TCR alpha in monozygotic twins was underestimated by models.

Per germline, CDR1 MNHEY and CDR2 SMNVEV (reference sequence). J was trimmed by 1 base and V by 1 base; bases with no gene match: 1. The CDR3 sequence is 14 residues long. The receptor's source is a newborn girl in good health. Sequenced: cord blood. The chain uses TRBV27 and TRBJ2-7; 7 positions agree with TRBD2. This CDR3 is CASSLLGGSYEQYF. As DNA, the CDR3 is TGTGCCAGCAGTTTATTGGGGGGGTCCTACGAGCAGTACTTC.